The present T cell receptor (beta chain) was sequenced within a study of T cell responses to AZD1222 COVID-19 vaccine. This clone appeared once. The method was immunoSEQ multiplex PCR; TCRdb's version includes in-frame clones alone and lacks a portion of them. The data hold approximately 190,000 clones, with around 94% observed a single time. V was shortened by 6 bases and J by 0 bases, with 15 bases between the two germline ends. The CDR3 length is 15 residues. Germline CDR1 reads MNHNY; CDR2 reads SVGAGI (reference sequence). The chain is built from TRBV6-6 and TRBJ2-7, with D maybe TRBD2 (6 bases). The clonotype was recovered from an adult in good health. The source material was peripheral blood, sampled on day 0 of AZD1222 vaccination. The CDR3 is CASSQPDYGSYEQYF. The CDR3 DNA sequence: TGTGCCAGCAGCCAACCGGACTACGGCTCCTACGAGCAGTACTTC.